The 31 T cell receptor beta chains given below trace back to one sample, sequenced in a study of T cells after yellow fever vaccination. MiXCR, applied by TCRdb to the 5' RACE reads, yields one record per CDR3 protein. The sample contains more than 25,000 distinct CDR3 sequences, roughly 6.1% of which appear only once. The source material was PBMCs, either bulk or a sorted T-cell subset (CD4+, CD8+, memory, or dextramer-sorted; not recorded which), sampled on the day of the yellow fever booster vaccination. The receptors originated from a man aged 25 to 40 who received the YFV17D yellow fever vaccine.

This clonotype was picked up a small number of times. As DNA, the CDR3 is TGTGCCAGCAGCCCCTCGGGACCTTACCCAGGTGCCCTCCACTTT. Translation: CASSPSGPYPGALHF. The chain carries TRBV7-2 and TRBJ1-6; D perhaps matches TRBD1 (5 bases). The CDR3 is 15 amino acids. Per germline, CDR1 SGHTA and CDR2 FQGNSA. The V end was cut by 5 bases, the J end by 14 bases, with 22 bases between.

This clonotype was counted ten times or more. The chain has TRBV5-8 and TRBJ1-2; tentative D call: TRBD1 (6 bases). This CDR3 comprises 13 residues. V was clipped by 4 bases and J by 5 bases, with 12 bases between them. From germline, CDR1 is SGHTS and CDR2 YDEGEE. The CDR3: CASSATGKYGYTF. The CDR3, as DNA: TGTGCCAGCAGCGCTACAGGGAAGTATGGCTACACCTTC. Filled out from reference TRBV5-8 and TRBJ1-2, the complete variable domain reads EAGVTQSPTHLIKTRGQQATLRCSPISGHTSVYWYQQALGLGLQFLLWYDEGEERNRGNFPPRFSGRQFPNYSSELNVNALELEDSALYLCASSATGKYGYTFGSGTRLTVV.

The chain has TRBV10-3 and TRBJ2-3; 8 positions match TRBD2. Germline V CDR1 and CDR2: ENHRY, SYGVKD. The CDR3 totals 15 residues. The trim removed 4 bases at V and 0 bases at J, leaving 3 bases unmatched. The CDR3 region is CAISVLAGSTDTQYF. The CDR3 DNA is TGTGCCATCAGTGTTTTAGCGGGAAGCACAGATACGCAGTATTTT.

At least ten counts were recorded for this clonotype. V and J are TRBV4-2 and TRBJ2-7; the match to TRBD2 covers 8 bases. The trim removed 0 bases at V and 1 base at J, leaving 5 bases unmatched. The germline CDR1 and CDR2 sequences are LGHNA and YNFKEQ. The CDR3 runs to 16 residues. CDR3 coding DNA: TGTGCCAGCAGCCAAGATCAGGGGACTAGGTCCTACGAGCAGTACTTC. Encoded protein: CASSQDQGTRSYEQYF.

The V gene is TRBV29-1, the J gene TRBJ2-3; 8 positions agree with TRBD1. Germline V CDR1 and CDR2: SQVTM, ANQGSEA. CDR3 length: 14 residues. V trimming: 4 bases; J trimming: 2 bases; junction bases outside the gene matches: 5. Here the CDR3 reads CSVGTGQITDTQYF. In DNA form, the CDR3 reads TGCAGCGTTGGGACAGGGCAAATCACAGATACGCAGTATTTT.

This rearrangement joins TRBV6-5 to TRBJ2-7; 9 bases fit TRBD1. The CDR3 consists of 14 residues. CDR1 is MNHEY, CDR2 SVGAGI, per germline. V dropped 4 bases and J dropped 6; count of bases not matched to a gene: 7. The CDR3 nucleotides read TGTGCCAGCAGTTGGGACAGGGTATCGTTCGAGCAGTACTTC. Its protein product is CASSWDRVSFEQYF.

This clonotype came up a few times. V is TRBV5-1 and J is TRBJ1-3, with D tentatively TRBD1 (5 bases). The CDR3 sequence is 16 residues long. The germline V and J ends were trimmed by 2 bases and 4 bases, with 16 bases remaining between them. Per germline, CDR1 SGHRS and CDR2 YFSETQ. Here the CDR3 DNA reads TGCGCCAGCAGCTTTGCGGGACTCCGGTCGGGAAACACCATATATTTT. Its protein is CASSFAGLRSGNTIYF.

The chain joins TRBV5-6 to TRBJ2-5, with D perhaps TRBD2 (7 bases). The germline CDR1 and CDR2 sequences are SGHDT and YYEEEE. The length of the CDR3 is 15 residues. V shed 0 bases and J shed 5 bases, with 14 bases lying between them. The CDR3 DNA follows: TGTGCCAGCAGCTTGGCGGGGGGCGCCTGGGAGACCCAGTACTTC. Translating gives CASSLAGGAWETQYF.

The table lists this clonotype with many counts. The gene calls are TRBV12-3 or TRBV12-4 and TRBJ2-1; 10 positions match TRBD2. V lost 1 base and J lost 6; bases outside the gene matches: 3. The CDR3 covers 15 residues. CDR3 residues: CASSLGAGGINEQFF. CDR3 bases: TGTGCCAGCAGTTTAGGAGCGGGAGGGATCAATGAGCAGTTCTTC.

Many counts were recorded for this clonotype. The chain carries TRBV4-2 and TRBJ2-5, with unresolved D. V was clipped by 4 bases and J by 4 bases, with 16 bases between them. The CDR3 is 15 amino acids. Per germline, CDR1 LGHNA and CDR2 YNFKEQ. The CDR3 spells CASSRQVSGTETQYF. The DNA of the CDR3 is TGTGCCAGCAGCCGGCAGGTGTCGGGTACAGAGACCCAGTACTTC.

At least ten counts were recorded for this clonotype. The V and J genes are TRBV10-3 and TRBJ2-1; 7 bases match TRBD2. The CDR3 totals 15 residues. V lost 2 bases and J lost 7; bases outside the gene matches: 8. Germline values: CDR1 ENHRY, CDR2 SYGVKD. Written as DNA, the CDR3 is TGTGCCATCAGTGAGCCCGCGGGACTAAGGAATGAGCAGTTCTTC. It codes for CAISEPAGLRNEQFF.

Ten or more counts support this clonotype. This chain uses TRBV12-3 or TRBV12-4 with TRBJ2-1; no reliable D call. V lost 5 bases, J lost 6 bases, and 11 bases lay in between. The CDR3 length is 13 residues. The CDR3 DNA is TGTGCCAGCAGTCGTAATAGGTTCAATGAGCAGTTCTTC. Translated: CASSRNRFNEQFF.

This clonotype was recorded a few times. The chain carries TRBV11-2 and TRBJ2-6; TRBD2 agrees at 12 bases. The length of the CDR3 is 18 residues. Germline V gene data show CDR1 as SGHAT and CDR2 as FQNNGV. J gave up 2 bases and V 4 bases, and 6 bases lay outside the gene matches. CDR3 protein: CASSSRTSGTPGANVLTF. CDR3 coding DNA: TGTGCCAGCAGCTCACGGACTAGCGGGACCCCTGGGGCCAACGTCCTGACTTTC.

At least ten counts were recorded for this clonotype. V usage is TRBV5-1 and J usage is TRBJ2-5; D ambiguous. Trimming left V 4 bases short and J 5 bases short, with 12 bases between. The CDR3 is 13 residues long. Germline V CDR1 and CDR2: SGHRS, YFSETQ. The CDR3 nucleotides are TGCGCCAGCAGCCTTCCCCTAGGGGAGACCCAGTACTTC. Amino acids: CASSLPLGETQYF.

This clonotype was recorded many times. The rearrangement joins TRBV27 to TRBJ1-1; 11 bases fit TRBD1. Germline V gives CDR1 MNHEY, CDR2 SMNVEV (reference sequence). With V trimmed by 5 bases and J by 11 bases, 7 bases remained unmatched. The CDR3 contains 13 residues. CDR3 protein: CASSPWDRGFAFF. In DNA form, the CDR3 reads TGTGCCAGCAGTCCGTGGGACAGGGGGTTTGCTTTCTTT.

V and J are TRBV20-1 and TRBJ2-3; no clear D gene. The germline gives CDR1 DFQATT, CDR2 SNEGSKA (reference sequence). Trimming took off 3 bases at V and 2 bases at J, with 9 bases between the two ends. The CDR3 runs 13 residues. The CDR3: CSASETLTDTQYF. For the CDR3, the DNA is TGCAGTGCTAGCGAGACCCTCACAGATACGCAGTATTTT.

Comments on this clonotype: A much more abundant neighbour one base away suggests this may be a read error. The chain uses TRBV12-3 or TRBV12-4 and TRBJ1-3, with D maybe TRBD1 (5 bases). CDR3 length: 13 amino acids. CDR3 bases: TGTGCCAGCAGAAGAGGGGCTGGAAACACCATATGTTTT. Translation gives CASRRGAGNTICF.

By its share, this clonotype is medium-sized. This chain uses TRBV4-3 with TRBJ2-7; 9 bases are a match to TRBD1. With 0 bases clipped from V and 4 bases from J, the junction kept 7 bases outside the gene matches. Germline V CDR1 and CDR2: LGHNA, YSLEER. This CDR3 region has 16 residues. The CDR3 DNA reads TGCGCCAGCAGCCAAGAGCGGTGGGACAGGGTTTACGAGCAGTACTTC. This sequence encodes CASSQERWDRVYEQYF.

This clonotype was picked up many times. V gene TRBV20-1 combines with J gene TRBJ1-4; D remains unclear. The V end lost 1 base, the J end lost 4 bases, and 10 bases lay between the germline ends. Germline loops: CDR1 DFQATT, CDR2 SNEGSKA (reference sequence). The CDR3 length is 14 residues. For the CDR3, the DNA is TGCAGTGCTAGAGTCCCATTGGGTAATGAAAAACTGTTTTTT. This encodes CSARVPLGNEKLFF.

This clonotype is medium-sized in the sample. The chain carries TRBV12-3 or TRBV12-4 and TRBJ1-1; D uncertain. The V and J ends lost 5 bases and 0 bases respectively, with 10 bases between them. The CDR3 is 14 amino acids. The CDR3 spells CASSPLSVNTEAFF. The CDR3 DNA is TGTGCCAGCAGTCCCCTTTCAGTGAACACTGAAGCTTTCTTT.

About this clonotype itself: A much more abundant neighbour one base away suggests this may be a read error. This sequence joins TRBV6-2 or TRBV6-3 and TRBJ2-2; D not resolved. Trimming pared 6 bases from V and 6 bases from J, leaving 11 bases between. Germline lookup yields CDR1 MNHEY and CDR2 SVGEGT. The length of the CDR3 is 13 residues. Written as DNA, the CDR3 is TGTGCCAGCAGAGTCCCCGGGCCCGGGGAGCTGTTTTTT. It is translated as CASRVPGPGELFF.

J is TRBJ1-1 and V is TRBV20-1, with 7 bases lining up with TRBD1. V gave up 0 bases and J gave up 8 bases; unmatched junction bases: 9. Germline V CDR1 and CDR2: DFQATT, SNEGSKA (reference sequence). The CDR3 has 14 amino acids. Here the CDR3 DNA reads TGCAGTGCTAGAGATCTCAGGAGGGGGCCAGAAGCTTTCTTT. It is translated as CSARDLRRGPEAFF.

This clonotype was seen at least ten times. The rearrangement links TRBV5-1 to TRBJ2-7, with 7 bases aligning to TRBD2. The germline CDR1 and CDR2 sequences are SGHRS and YFSETQ. There are 14 residues in the CDR3. Trimming took 0 bases from V and 4 from J; bases not matched to a gene: 4. CDR3 in DNA: TGCGCCAGCAGCTTGGAATTTAGCGGGTACGAGCAGTACTTC. This translates into CASSLEFSGYEQYF.

Ten or more counts support this clonotype. V is TRBV20-1 and J is TRBJ1-1; no clear D. V was shortened by 3 bases and J by 8 bases, with 10 bases between the two germline ends. The CDR3 has 11 amino acids. CDR1 is DFQATT and CDR2 is SNEGSKA in the germline V gene (reference sequence). CDR3 DNA sequence: TGCAGTGCTAGGCCCGCGGGCGAAGCTTTCTTT. It translates to CSARPAGEAFF.

This clonotype was counted ten times or more. The chain combines TRBV5-4 with TRBJ2-6; D tentatively fits TRBD1 or TRBD2 (5 bases each). The germline gives CDR1 SGHNT, CDR2 YYREEE (reference sequence). The CDR3 is 17 residues long. V lost 5 bases and J lost 0, with 15 bases in between. CDR3 residues: CASSFGGRSSGANVLTF. CDR3 nucleotides: TGTGCCAGCAGTTTTGGGGGTCGGAGCTCTGGGGCCAACGTCCTGACTTTC.

This clonotype was counted a few times. The V call is TRBV5-1, the J call TRBJ2-1, with D possibly being TRBD1 (6 bases). CDR1 is SGHRS, CDR2 YFSETQ, per germline. This CDR3 comprises 15 residues. Trimming removed 4 bases at V and 4 bases at J, with 15 bases between. The DNA of the CDR3 is TGCGCCAGCAGCGCCGACCAGGGGACGTACAATGAGCAGTTCTTC. It specifies CASSADQGTYNEQFF.

This clonotype has ten or more counts. J is TRBJ2-7 and V is TRBV10-3; 9 bases align to TRBD2. CDR1 and CDR2 (germline): ENHRY, SYGVKD. With V trimmed by 4 bases and J by 4 bases, 5 bases remained unmatched. This CDR3 region has 14 residues. This CDR3 reads CAISGGTSSYEQYF. The CDR3 nucleotides read TGTGCCATCAGTGGGGGGACTAGCAGTTACGAGCAGTACTTC.

The chain combines TRBV5-4 with TRBJ2-3; D unclear. Germline V gene data show CDR1 as SGHNT and CDR2 as YYREEE (reference sequence). With 7 bases removed from V and 4 bases from J, the gap between germline ends came to 19 bases. CDR3 length equals 15 residues. As DNA, the CDR3 is TGTGCCAGCTCTCTTACGGGTAGCTTCGCAGATACGCAGTATTTT. Translation gives CASSLTGSFADTQYF.

This clonotype came up many times. The V and J genes are TRBV6-1 and TRBJ2-3; D unresolved. Germline V CDR1 and CDR2: MNHNS, SASEGT. The CDR3 runs 13 residues. V was shortened by 6 bases and J by 0 bases, with 7 bases between the two germline ends. In DNA form, the CDR3 reads TGTGCCAGCAGGGACCCTAGCACAGATACGCAGTATTTT. Encoded protein: CASRDPSTDTQYF.

This clonotype was detected ten times or more. The gene calls are TRBV20-1 and TRBJ1-1, with TRBD1 as a possible D gene (6 bases). In germline, CDR1 is DFQATT, CDR2 SNEGSKA (reference sequence). This CDR3 is built from 13 residues. Between the trimmed V and J ends, which lost 5 bases and 4 bases, there was a span of 14 bases. The CDR3 bases are TGCAGTGCTGGGGGGGGCGCGGTCACTGAAGCTTTCTTT. Amino acids: CSAGGGAVTEAFF.

V usage is TRBV6-2 or TRBV6-3 and J usage is TRBJ2-3, with D unresolved. CDR3 length equals 12 residues. Trimming removed 5 bases at V and 6 bases at J, with 9 bases between. Germline lookup yields CDR1 MNHEY and CDR2 SVGEGT. The CDR3 bases are TGTGCCAGCAGTCAGAGCCGGGATACGCAGTATTTT. This encodes CASSQSRDTQYF.